Shown below are 30 T cell receptor beta chains from a single sample sequenced in a study of T cell repertoires in cytomegalovirus infection. One entry per CDR3 protein, called by TCRdb with MiXCR from the reads. Among over 450,000 distinct CDR3 sequences listed, roughly 12% were seen once. The specimen sequenced was PBMCs. The receptors here all came from a human donor in good health (CMV status not recorded). Some clones in this sample may be carry-over from other donors' samples.

The chain uses TRBV20-1 and TRBJ1-1, with D possibly being TRBD1 (5 bases). The CDR3 runs 14 residues. Looked up from germline, CDR1 is DFQATT and CDR2 is SNEGSKA (reference sequence). V dropped 7 bases and J dropped 1 base, with 16 bases sitting between them. The CDR3, as DNA: TGCAGTGGGCCTGGGGAGGGACCGAACACTGAAGCTTTCTTT. This sequence encodes CSGPGEGPNTEAFF.

The sample holds many counts of this clonotype. The chain's CDR3 is CASSRITGSTEAFF. The CDR3 DNA follows: TGTGCCAGCAGTAGGATCACAGGGTCCACTGAAGCTTTCTTT. The chain couples TRBV7-3 to TRBJ1-1; tentatively, D is TRBD1 (6 bases). The V and J ends lost 6 bases and 4 bases respectively, with 15 bases between them. This CDR3 has 14 residues. The V gene's germline CDR1 is SGHTA and CDR2 FQGTGA.

This clonotype has at least ten counts. The chain has TRBV7-9 and TRBJ1-5; 8 nucleotides match TRBD1. The CDR3 covers 16 residues. Looked up from germline, CDR1 is SEHNR and CDR2 is FQNEAQ (reference sequence). V was clipped by 4 bases and J by 1 base; unmatched bases: 6. The CDR3 DNA follows: TGTGCCAGCAGCTCGAGAGGACAGGGCAGCAATCAGCCCCAGCATTTT. Translating it yields CASSSRGQGSNQPQHF.

Ten or more counts support this clonotype. This chain uses TRBV6-5 with TRBJ2-7, with D hard to call. Germline lookup yields CDR1 MNHEY and CDR2 SVGAGI. The CDR3 consists of 13 residues. Trimming removed 6 bases at V and 7 bases at J, with 16 bases between. For the CDR3, the DNA is TGTGCCAGCAGCCCGGGTCGCCAATTGGAGCAGTACTTC. Its translation is CASSPGRQLEQYF.

This clonotype was seen a few times. The chain uses TRBV2 and TRBJ1-1; no definite D call. The CDR3 runs 15 residues. CDR1 SNHLY and CDR2 FYNNEI come from the germline V gene. V lost 3 bases and J 0 bases, leaving 11 bases between the germline ends. As DNA, the CDR3 is TGTGCCAGCAGTGACACCGGGATATTGAACACTGAAGCTTTCTTT. As protein: CASSDTGILNTEAFF.

This chain joins TRBV5-5 and TRBJ1-5; TRBD1 agrees at 9 bases. CDR3 length equals 14 residues. Germline V lookup: CDR1 SGHKS, CDR2 YYEKEE (reference sequence). V lost 4 bases and J lost 7; bases outside the gene matches: 6. The CDR3 DNA follows: TGTGCCAGCAGCGTGGACAGGGGCAGGCAGCCCCAGCATTTT. It codes for CASSVDRGRQPQHF. Using reference TRBV5-5 and TRBJ1-5 for the parts outside the CDR3, the full variable domain is DAGVTQSPTHLIKTRGQQVTLRCSPISGHKSVSWYQQVLGQGPQFIFQYYEKEERGRGNFPDRFSARQFPNYSSELNVNALLLGDSALYLCASSVDRGRQPQHFGDGTRLSIL.

The V call is TRBV2, the J call TRBJ2-7; 9 nucleotides line up with TRBD2. This CDR3 contains 14 residues. Germline loops: CDR1 SNHLY, CDR2 FYNNEI. V trimming: 2 bases; J trimming: 2 bases; junction bases outside the gene matches: 1. Here the CDR3 reads CASSEIAGAYEQYF. For the CDR3, the DNA is TGTGCCAGCAGTGAAATAGCGGGGGCCTACGAGCAGTACTTC.

This clonotype was observed at least ten times. The V call is TRBV28, the J call TRBJ2-1, with 16 nucleotides matching TRBD2. After removal of 5 bases from V and 0 bases from J, the junction contained 13 bases not matched to a gene. CDR1 and CDR2 (germline): MDHEN, SYDVKM. The CDR3 is 21 residues long. CDR3 in amino acids: CASSPLPGLAGGKSSYNEQFF. CDR3 nucleotides: TGTGCCAGCAGTCCTCTTCCGGGACTAGCGGGAGGGAAGAGCTCCTACAATGAGCAGTTCTTC.

This clonotype appeared many times. The CDR3 DNA follows: TGTGCCAGCAGCCTCCGACTAGCAGATACGCAGTATTTT. Protein sequence: CASSLRLADTQYF. This chain links TRBV7-6 with TRBJ2-3, with D maybe TRBD2 (6 bases). The germline V gene encodes CDR1 SGHVS and CDR2 FNYEAQ. The CDR3 totals 13 residues. V was pared by 5 bases and J by 4 bases, with 10 bases between.

This clonotype turned up a few times. The V call is TRBV30, the J call TRBJ1-6, with D possibly matching TRBD1 (6 bases). The CDR3 is made up of 12 amino acids. Germline lookup yields CDR1 GTSNPN and CDR2 SVGIG (reference sequence). Trimming removed 4 bases from V and 8 bases from J, with 9 bases in between. In nucleotides, the CDR3 is TGTGCCTGGAACCCAGGGGATTCACCCCTCCACTTT. Its protein is CAWNPGDSPLHF.

At least ten counts were recorded for this clonotype. V is TRBV7-9 and J is TRBJ1-3; 9 bases are a match to TRBD1. Per germline, CDR1 SEHNR and CDR2 FQNEAQ (reference sequence). This CDR3 is 16 amino acids long. The V segment lost 5 bases and the J segment 2 bases; nucleotides outside the gene matches: 7. The CDR3 sequence is CASSPRTGVAGNTIYF. CDR3 nucleotide sequence: TGTGCCAGCAGCCCGCGGACAGGGGTTGCTGGAAACACCATATATTTT. The full variable domain, with the rest looked up from reference TRBV7-9 and TRBJ1-3, is DTGVSQNPRHKITKRGQNVTFRCDPISEHNRLYWYRQTLGQGPEFLTYFQNEAQLEKSRLLSDRFSAERPKGSFSTLEIQRTEQGDSAMYLCASSPRTGVAGNTIYFGEGSWLTVV.

This clonotype has a count of ten or more. The chain has TRBV12-3 or TRBV12-4 and TRBJ2-3; D may correspond to TRBD1 or TRBD2 (5 bases each). The germline V and J ends were trimmed by 2 bases and 2 bases, with 8 bases remaining between them. The CDR3 totals 14 residues. CDR3 protein: CASSLRGDTDTQYF. CDR3 DNA: TGTGCCAGCAGTTTACGGGGCGACACAGATACGCAGTATTTT.

Only a few counts were recorded for this clonotype. This chain connects TRBV4-2 to TRBJ2-7; tentatively, D is TRBD2 (7 bases). This CDR3 has 15 amino acids. CDR1 LGHNA and CDR2 YNFKEQ come from the germline V gene. Trimming cost V 1 base and J 2 bases, with 12 bases left between them. CDR3 residues: CASSQAGGGTYEQYF. The DNA for the CDR3 is TGTGCCAGCAGCCAAGCCGGCGGGGGCACCTACGAGCAGTACTTC.

In this sample, this clonotype turned up many times. V usage is TRBV27 and J usage is TRBJ2-3; possibly TRBD1 for D (5 bases). The V gene lost 3 bases and the J gene lost 3 bases, with 10 bases spanning the gap. CDR1 and CDR2 from the germline V gene are MNHEY and SMNVEV (reference sequence). This CDR3 is 14 amino acids long. The DNA for the CDR3 is TGTGCCAGCAGTTTTGTGGGGCGAACAGATACGCAGTATTTT. It is translated as CASSFVGRTDTQYF.

There are a few counts of this clonotype. The gene calls are TRBV11-2 and TRBJ2-1; 7 bases align to TRBD2. Germline values: CDR1 SGHAT, CDR2 FQNNGV. The J segment lost 4 bases and the V segment lost 6 bases, leaving 18 bases of the junction unmatched. This CDR3 has 18 amino acids. The CDR3 region is CASSPTLASGVTYNEQFF. CDR3 nucleotides: TGTGCCAGCAGTCCTACACTGGCGAGCGGGGTGACTTACAATGAGCAGTTCTTC.

This clonotype was seen ten or more times. This chain joins TRBV4-1 and TRBJ1-5; D perhaps matches TRBD1 (6 bases). Germline CDR1 reads MGHRA; CDR2 reads YSYEKL. V was cut by 4 bases and J by 7 bases, with 29 bases left in between. CDR3 length: 19 amino acids. CDR3: CASSPLPRGERLLWQPQHF. CDR3 DNA: TGCGCCAGCAGCCCCCTCCCCAGGGGCGAACGGCTGCTATGGCAGCCCCAGCATTTT.

This clonotype was seen more than once but under ten times. V and J are TRBV11-2 and TRBJ2-6, with D possibly matching TRBD1 (5 bases). Trimming cost V 0 bases and J 4 bases, with 13 bases left between them. This CDR3 comprises 17 residues. Germline V gene lookup returns CDR1 SGHAT and CDR2 FQNNGV. CDR3 amino acids: CASSLDSRAAGANVLTF. Here the CDR3 DNA reads TGTGCCAGCAGCTTAGATAGCAGGGCGGCCGGGGCCAACGTCCTGACTTTC.

The V gene is TRBV5-1, the J gene TRBJ2-2, with D unclear. Trimming took 6 bases from V and 4 from J, leaving 16 bases between them. Germline V gene lookup returns CDR1 SGHRS and CDR2 YFSETQ. The CDR3 sequence is 15 residues long. CDR3 nucleotide sequence: TGCGCCAGCACAACAAGGGTCGACCTCACCGGGGAGCTGTTTTTT. Protein sequence: CASTTRVDLTGELFF.

This clonotype was counted ten times or more. The V call is TRBV2, the J call TRBJ2-6; D is possibly TRBD1 (6 bases). With 6 bases removed from V and 0 bases from J, the gap between germline ends came to 12 bases. The CDR3 sequence is 16 residues long. Germline values: CDR1 SNHLY, CDR2 FYNNEI. The CDR3 DNA reads as TGTGCCAGCAGGCAAGACAGGTCCTCTGGGGCCAACGTCCTGACTTTC. It codes for CASRQDRSSGANVLTF.

This clonotype was seen at least ten times. CDR3 bases: TGTGCCAGCAGTTTAGACGACAGAGGCACAGATACGCAGTATTTT. Its protein is CASSLDDRGTDTQYF. The chain uses TRBV12-3 or TRBV12-4 and TRBJ2-3; a possible D gene is TRBD1 (5 bases). With 1 base removed from V and 1 base from J, the gap between germline ends came to 9 bases. The CDR3 runs to 15 residues.

Many counts were recorded for this clonotype. The chain recombines TRBV5-4 with TRBJ1-2; no clear D gene. The germline V gene encodes CDR1 SGHNT and CDR2 YYREEE (reference sequence). The CDR3 is made up of 12 amino acids. Trimming pared 2 bases from V and 6 bases from J, leaving 8 bases between. CDR3 sequence: CASSLRGNGYTF. DNA for the CDR3: TGTGCCAGCAGCTTAAGAGGGAATGGCTACACCTTC.

This clonotype has a handful of counts. The chain couples TRBV5-1 to TRBJ2-7; 14 bases match TRBD2. Germline V gene data show CDR1 as SGHRS and CDR2 as YFSETQ. CDR3 length equals 15 residues. The V gene end was trimmed by 5 bases and the J gene end by 5 bases; junction bases not matched to a gene: 6. The CDR3 sequence is CASRSGTSGGNEQYF. The CDR3 coding sequence is TGCGCCAGCAGATCCGGGACTAGCGGGGGAAACGAGCAGTACTTC.

The rearrangement joins TRBV19 to TRBJ2-7; the match to TRBD2 covers 10 bases. After removal of 6 bases from V and 3 bases from J, the junction contained 11 bases not matched to a gene. The CDR3 covers 16 residues. Germline V gene lookup returns CDR1 LNHDA and CDR2 SQIVND (reference sequence). DNA of the CDR3: TGTGCCAGTAGCCCTCTAAGCGGGAGGGCCCTCTACGAGCAGTACTTC. The encoded protein is CASSPLSGRALYEQYF.

This clonotype occurred many times. The chain recombines TRBV7-9 with TRBJ1-1; 9 bases align to TRBD1. This CDR3 has 15 residues. Trimming at V came to 3 bases and at J to 1 base, leaving 3 bases not matched to a gene. Germline CDR1 and CDR2: SEHNR and FQNEAQ (reference sequence). The CDR3 nucleotides are TGTGCCAGCAGCTTCGGGACAGGGCGGAACACTGAAGCTTTCTTT. Protein: CASSFGTGRNTEAFF.

Many counts were recorded for this clonotype. The V call is TRBV27, the J call TRBJ2-4, with TRBD1 identical over 8 bases. V trimming: 5 bases; J trimming: 0 bases; junction bases outside the gene matches: 3. Per germline, CDR1 MNHEY and CDR2 SMNVEV (reference sequence). The CDR3 spans 15 residues. CDR3 in DNA: TGTGCCAGCAGTCAGGGGGCGGGAGCCAAAAACATTCAGTACTTC. Its protein product is CASSQGAGAKNIQYF.

The rearrangement links TRBV23-1 to TRBJ2-5; 9 nucleotides line up with TRBD2. TRBV23-1 is noted as an ORF with a role that remains uncertain. The CDR3 has 18 residues. With 0 bases clipped from V and 5 bases from J, the junction kept 13 bases outside the gene matches. CDR3 region: CASSQSCLAGQYRETQYF. The CDR3 DNA reads as TGCGCCAGCAGTCAATCTTGCCTAGCGGGACAGTATCGGGAGACCCAGTACTTC.

This clonotype was counted ten times or more. The chain links TRBV28 to TRBJ2-5, with D unclear. Germline assignment: CDR1 MDHEN and CDR2 SYDVKM. V was trimmed by 4 bases and J by 5 bases, leaving 11 bases between them. The CDR3 loop spans 13 amino acids. CDR3 residues: CASSSHIGETQYF. In DNA form, the CDR3 reads TGTGCCAGCAGTTCCCACATTGGGGAGACCCAGTACTTC.

The V and J genes are TRBV20-1 and TRBJ2-3, with D possibly being TRBD2 (6 bases). There are 16 residues in the CDR3. Germline CDR1 is DFQATT and CDR2 is SNEGSKA (reference sequence). Trimming shortened V by 5 bases and J by 2 bases, and 20 bases separated the two germline ends. The CDR3 DNA is TGCAGTGCTGGCCGGGCCCCGGGACTCTCCACAGATACGCAGTATTTT. Its protein is CSAGRAPGLSTDTQYF.

This clonotype was seen ten or more times. The V call is TRBV7-3, the J call TRBJ2-1; 7 nucleotides line up with TRBD2. Germline CDR1 reads SGHTA; CDR2 reads FQGTGA. The CDR3 consists of 15 residues. The ends lost 3 bases at V and 8 bases at J; junction bases unmatched: 10. The CDR3, as DNA: TGTGCCAGCAGCTTTGGTGGGAGGGCCGTAGATGAGCAGTTCTTC. The encoded protein is CASSFGGRAVDEQFF.

This clonotype was seen more than once but under ten times. CDR3 region: CASSLVGGSQETQYF. The DNA of the CDR3 is TGCGCCAGCAGCTTGGTTGGGGGGTCCCAAGAGACCCAGTACTTC. The rearrangement uses TRBV5-1 and TRBJ2-5; tentative D call: TRBD2 (6 bases). CDR1 is SGHRS and CDR2 is YFSETQ in the germline V gene. This CDR3 is 15 amino acids long. Trimming removed 0 bases at V and 1 base at J, with 10 bases between.